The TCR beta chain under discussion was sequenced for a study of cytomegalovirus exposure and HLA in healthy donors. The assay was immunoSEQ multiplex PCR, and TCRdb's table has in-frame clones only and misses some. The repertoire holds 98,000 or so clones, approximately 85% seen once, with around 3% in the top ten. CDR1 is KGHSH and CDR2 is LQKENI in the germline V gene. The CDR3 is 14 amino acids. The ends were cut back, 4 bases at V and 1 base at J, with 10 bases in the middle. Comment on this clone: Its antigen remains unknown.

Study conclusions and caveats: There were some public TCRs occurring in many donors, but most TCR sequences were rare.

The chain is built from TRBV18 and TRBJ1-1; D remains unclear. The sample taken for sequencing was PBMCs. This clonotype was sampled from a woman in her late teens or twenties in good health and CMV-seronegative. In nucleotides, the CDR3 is TGTGCCAGCTCACTTCGACAAACGAACACTGAAGCTTTCTTT. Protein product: CASSLRQTNTEAFF.